Following are 22 T cell receptor beta chains from one sample sequenced in a study of long-term antiretroviral therapy in people with HIV. Samples were assayed with immunoSEQ v3.0 at survey level. The method was immunoSEQ multiplex PCR; TCRdb's version includes in-frame clones alone and lacks a portion of them. Found here are about 20,000 clones, about 80% of them singletons; the top ten hold over 8.5%. The starting material was unsorted PBMCs, obtained 0.2 years after starting antiretroviral therapy. Source of these receptors: a woman aged 40 to 50 with HIV.

This clone was seen only a few times. V is TRBV11-3 and J is TRBJ1-5; D not certain. The germline V gene encodes CDR1 SGHNT and CDR2 YENEEA. The CDR3 is made up of 13 amino acids. V lost 5 bases and J lost 4, with 9 bases in between. This chain's CDR3 is CASSQGSNQPQHF. CDR3 nucleotides: TGTGCCAGCAGCCAAGGGTCAAATCAGCCCCAGCATTTT.

In DNA form, the CDR3 reads TGTGCCACCAGCAGAGGGACCGGAATAGCGGGAGAGTACGAGCAGTACTTC. Its protein is CATSRGTGIAGEYEQYF. J is TRBJ2-7 and V is TRBV15, with 9 nucleotides matching TRBD2. CDR1 and CDR2 from the germline V gene are LNHNV and YYDKDF (reference sequence). The CDR3 loop spans 17 amino acids. J was trimmed by 4 bases and V by 1 base; bases with no gene match: 11.

The chain links TRBV30 to TRBJ1-1; no clear D gene. The germline V gene has CDR1 GTSNPN and CDR2 SVGIG (reference sequence). The length of the CDR3 is 13 residues. V lost 4 bases and J 1 base, leaving 10 bases between the germline ends. CDR3 loop: CAWNLAENTEAFF. CDR3 DNA sequence: TGTGCCTGGAATTTGGCAGAGAACACTGAAGCTTTCTTT.

This clone occurred a few times. This chain joins TRBV29-1 and TRBJ1-2; 9 nucleotides agree with TRBD1. Germline V gene data show CDR1 as SQVTM and CDR2 as ANQGSEA. The CDR3 totals 12 residues. V lost 6 bases and J lost 7; bases outside the gene matches: 6. In DNA form, the CDR3 reads TGCAGCGTGCACAGGGGGCTGAGTGGCTACACCTTC. Its translation: CSVHRGLSGYTF.

This clone came up once. The rearrangement joins TRBV6-4 to TRBJ2-3; 8 nucleotides agree with TRBD2. This CDR3 has 16 residues. The trim removed 3 bases at V and 1 base at J, leaving 6 bases unmatched. Germline assignment: CDR1 MRHNA and CDR2 SNTAGT. CDR3 amino acids: CASSEEAGGRTDTQYF. As DNA, the CDR3 is TGTGCCAGCAGTGAGGAGGCGGGGGGACGCACAGATACGCAGTATTTT.

This clone was detected only once. J is TRBJ2-2 and V is TRBV10-3, with TRBD2 matching over 7 bases. V dropped 7 bases and J dropped 6; count of bases not matched to a gene: 8. The CDR3 length is 14 residues. The germline V gene encodes CDR1 ENHRY and CDR2 SYGVKD. CDR3 in DNA: TGTGCCATCACCACATCGGGGGGTCCCGGGGAGCTGTTTTTT. It yields the protein CAITTSGGPGELFF.

This chain connects TRBV27 to TRBJ2-7; weak D call: TRBD1 (6 bases). Germline assignment: CDR1 MNHEY and CDR2 SMNVEV (reference sequence). This CDR3 is built from 14 residues. The V and J ends lost 2 bases and 3 bases respectively, with 11 bases between them. The CDR3 here is CASSLNGDNYEQYF. The CDR3 nucleotides are TGTGCCAGCAGTTTAAACGGGGACAACTACGAGCAGTACTTC.

The CDR3 region is CASSVGTSNQPQHF. CDR3 coding DNA: TGTGCCAGCAGTGTGGGCACGAGCAATCAGCCCCAGCATTTT. The gene calls are TRBV6-1 and TRBJ1-5; D is undetermined. The CDR3 loop spans 14 amino acids. Germline-derived CDR1 and CDR2 are MNHNS and SASEGT. The V and J ends lost 4 bases and 1 base respectively, with 8 bases between them.

The V and J genes are TRBV5-4 and TRBJ2-1; D call uncertain. The CDR3 extends over 13 amino acids. The germline CDR1 and CDR2 sequences are SGHNT and YYREEE (reference sequence). V was clipped by 6 bases and J by 0 bases, with 7 bases between them. The CDR3 nucleotides read TGTGCCAGCATGGAGCTCTCCTACAATGAGCAGTTCTTC. This translates into CASMELSYNEQFF.

The chain employs TRBV27 and TRBJ2-3; weak D call: TRBD2 (6 bases). The V gene's germline CDR1 is MNHEY and CDR2 SMNVEV (reference sequence). The CDR3 is 15 amino acids. Trimming left V 6 bases short and J 3 bases short, with 16 bases between. Here the CDR3 DNA reads TGTGCCAGCAGCCCGAGCGGGTGGGAGACAGATACGCAGTATTTT. Amino acid sequence: CASSPSGWETDTQYF.

This clone has a single count. The CDR3 loop reads CSVGWSQKAFF. CDR3 bases: TGCAGCGTTGGGTGGTCCCAAAAAGCTTTCTTT. The V gene is TRBV29-1, the J gene TRBJ1-1; D unclear. The V gene lost 4 bases and the J gene lost 9 bases, with 12 bases spanning the gap. The CDR3 totals 11 residues. The germline CDR1 and CDR2 sequences are SQVTM and ANQGSEA.

This clone was observed a single time. The chain carries TRBV27 and TRBJ2-7; D possibly corresponds to TRBD2 (7 bases). CDR3 length equals 16 residues. V was trimmed by 3 bases and J by 3 bases, leaving 18 bases between them. Germline CDR1 reads MNHEY; CDR2 reads SMNVEV (reference sequence). CDR3 region: CASSFLVPGGYYEQYF. In nucleotides, the CDR3 is TGTGCCAGCAGTTTCTTAGTACCGGGGGGCTACTACGAGCAGTACTTC.

This sequence joins TRBV7-2 and TRBJ1-2; D gene unclear. The germline gives CDR1 SGHTA, CDR2 FQGNSA. The CDR3 sequence is 12 residues long. Between the trimmed V and J ends, which lost 3 bases and 10 bases, there was a span of 12 bases. The CDR3 here is CASSFGPSDYTF. The CDR3 bases are TGTGCCAGCAGCTTCGGTCCTTCTGACTACACCTTC.

The V call is TRBV4-1, the J call TRBJ2-7, with a possible D match to TRBD2 (6 bases). Germline lookup yields CDR1 MGHRA and CDR2 YSYEKL. CDR3 length: 13 amino acids. The ends were cut back, 1 base at V and 6 bases at J, with 10 bases in the middle. CDR3 in amino acids: CASSQVEGLEQYF. The CDR3 nucleotides read TGCGCCAGCAGCCAAGTGGAGGGGCTCGAGCAGTACTTC.

The rearrangement joins TRBV6-6 to TRBJ1-1; tentative D call: TRBD1 (5 bases). Per germline, CDR1 MNHNY and CDR2 SVGAGI (reference sequence). This CDR3 spans 12 amino acids. Trimming cost V 5 bases and J 1 base, with 5 bases left between them. The CDR3 reads CASSDRNTEAFF. CDR3 nucleotide sequence: TGTGCCAGCAGTGACAGGAACACTGAAGCTTTCTTT.

CDR3 bases: TGTGCCAGCTCTCCCGTGGGGACCTGGGATACGCAGTATTTT. It specifies CASSPVGTWDTQYF. J is TRBJ2-3 and V is TRBV19; either TRBD1 or TRBD2 may fit D (5 bases each). V lost 9 bases, J lost 6 bases, and 19 bases lay in between. CDR1 is LNHDA, CDR2 SQIVND, per germline (reference sequence). The CDR3 runs 14 residues.

The rearrangement uses TRBV18 and TRBJ1-2; no definite D call. The germline V and J ends were trimmed by 3 bases and 6 bases, with 23 bases remaining between them. CDR1 is KGHSH, CDR2 LQKENI, per germline. This CDR3 has 17 residues. CDR3 sequence: CASSPDPGGRTGDGYTF. CDR3 coding DNA: TGTGCCAGCTCACCCGACCCGGGAGGGAGAACTGGGGATGGCTACACCTTC.

This sequence joins TRBV19 and TRBJ1-5; 8 nucleotides agree with TRBD1. The CDR3 consists of 19 residues. CDR1 and CDR2 (germline): LNHDA, SQIVND (reference sequence). V lost 0 bases and J lost 7; bases outside the gene matches: 17. CDR3 amino acids: CASSIDWAPSGGAGQPQHF. The CDR3, as DNA: TGTGCCAGTAGTATAGATTGGGCCCCCTCAGGGGGCGCGGGGCAGCCCCAGCATTTT.

The rearrangement joins TRBV7-9 to TRBJ1-1, with a weak D call TRBD1 (5 bases). Germline V gene sequence: CDR1 SEHNR, CDR2 FQNEAQ (reference sequence). Trimming took off 3 bases at V and 3 bases at J, with 14 bases between the two ends. CDR3 length: 15 amino acids. The CDR3 loop reads CASSFTRARDTEAFF. The CDR3 DNA reads TGTGCCAGCAGCTTCACCAGGGCCCGCGACACTGAAGCTTTCTTT.

The chain recombines TRBV14 with TRBJ1-2, with D perhaps matching TRBD1 (6 bases). Per the germline V gene, CDR1 is SGHDN and CDR2 is FVKESK. The CDR3 is 12 residues long. V lost 3 bases and J lost 4, with 6 bases in between. CDR3: CASSQTGYGYTF. CDR3 sequence (DNA): TGTGCCAGCAGCCAGACAGGCTATGGCTACACCTTC.

The chain combines TRBV5-6 with TRBJ2-5; D remains ambiguous. CDR1 is SGHDT and CDR2 is YYEEEE in the germline V gene. The V gene lost 0 bases and the J gene lost 5 bases, with 14 bases spanning the gap. CDR3 size: 15 residues. The chain's CDR3 is CASSLVPRAGETQYF. The DNA for the CDR3 is TGTGCCAGCAGCTTGGTACCCCGGGCTGGGGAGACCCAGTACTTC.

This rearrangement joins TRBV5-1 to TRBJ2-2; D not certain. Germline loops: CDR1 SGHRS, CDR2 YFSETQ. The CDR3 length is 14 residues. Trimming took off 3 bases at V and 3 bases at J, with 9 bases between the two ends. As DNA, the CDR3 is TGCGCCAGCAGCTCTTCCGTAGACACCGGGGAGCTGTTTTTT. Its translation is CASSSSVDTGELFF.